This TCR beta chain was identified in a study of T cells in Graves' hyperthyroidism and ophthalmopathy. Study-level findings and limits: The blood repertoire included most of the expanded thyroid clonotypes above 0.001.

This clonotype was observed at least ten times. No antigen is known for it. Template material for amplifying TCR beta CDR3 regions consisted of RNA transcripts. The TCR CDR3 first-round RT-PCR relied on the HTBI primer set. TCRdb ran MiXCR on the multiplex PCR reads and lists one entry per CDR3 protein. The table has about 590,000 distinct CDR3 sequences, 13% to 15% seen once; the top ten hold over 6%. Losses at the gene ends were 5 bases for V and 2 bases for J; bases not matched to a gene: 7. Germline CDR1 and CDR2: SNHLY and FYNNEI. CDR3 length: 17 amino acids. What was sequenced was blood. The clonotype was recovered from a woman aged 18-29 years with Graves' ophthalmopathy. The chain uses TRBV2 and TRBJ2-1; TRBD2 aligns across 12 bases. The CDR3 protein is CASSKLAGGSPYNEQFF. The DNA for the CDR3 is TGTGCCAGCAGTAAACTAGCGGGAGGAAGTCCCTACAATGAGCAGTTCTTC.